The text below deals with one TCR beta chain. The data belong to a study of blood T cell repertoires in COVID-19. At the level of the study: The samples span acute and convalescent COVID-19 from the United States, Italy and Spain.

Study processing details: Reference gene primer amplification gave estimated nucleated cell counts. Produced via immunoSEQ multiplex PCR; TCRdb's table is partial and in-frame only. Clone size and V and J calls were adopted from that table, with D and trimming inferred from the DNA. The sample includes roughly 290,000 clones, approximately 86% of them seen just once. Germline V lookup: CDR1 SGHRS, CDR2 YFSETQ. Trimming removed 1 base from V and 4 bases from J, with 5 bases in between. This CDR3 has 12 amino acids. Enrolment of Seattle patients took place during active infection, and they were followed longitudinally.

Sequencing used peripheral blood. The V gene is TRBV5-1, the J gene TRBJ1-2; the D is unclear. The receptor's source is a human donor with COVID-19, enrolled during active disease. The donor label of this sample is uncertain. This CDR3 reads CASSLNTYGYTF. The DNA for the CDR3 is TGCGCCAGCAGCTTGAACACCTATGGCTACACCTTC.